A selection of T cell receptor beta chains follows, all from one sample in a study of human T cells and chemical hapten exposure. Using its own MiXCR run on the RACE reads, TCRdb lists one record per CDR3 protein. In the table there are some 330,000 distinct CDR3 sequences, over 5% of which are singletons. Specimen: whole blood, collected in connection with sensitization to the hapten diphenylcyclopropenone (DPC). The receptor set was obtained from a woman under 30 with alopecia areata. Some clones in this sample may be carry-over from other donors' samples. Each CDR3 is given with its conserved first and last residue. A D gene is named only where the DNA matches it firmly. Where a row states a size, it is once, few, many or the class of an expanded clone; other rows omit it.

>.|TRBJ2-3|TRBD1|TRBV24-1
CATGGTGGFTDTQYF
TGTGCCACCGGAGGGACAGGGGGCTTCACAGATACGCAGTATTTT
>.|TRBJ1-6|.|TRBV20-1
CSATHTGPANSPLHF
TGCAGTGCAACTCACACAGGGCCCGCCAATTCACCCCTCCACTTT
>.|TRBJ1-1|.|TRBV4-2
CASSQGNQGLNTEAFF
TGTGCCAGCAGCCAAGGGAATCAGGGTTTGAACACTGAAGCTTTCTTT
>few|TRBJ1-3|.|TRBV4-3
CASSQISRTEGHTIYF
TGCGCCAGCAGCCAGATTTCCCGGACAGAAGGGCACACCATATATTTT
>few|TRBJ2-6|.|TRBV6-2/TRBV6-3
CAIRHSGANVLTF
TGTGCCATCCGACACTCTGGGGCCAACGTCCTGACTTTC
>few|TRBJ1-1|.|TRBV5-1
CASSSRGSDTEAFF
TGCGCCAGCAGCTCCAGGGGAAGCGACACTGAAGCTTTCTTT
>few|TRBJ2-1|TRBD2|TRBV9
CASSEQGLAGVDEQFF
TGTGCCAGCAGCGAGCAGGGACTAGCGGGGGTAGATGAGCAGTTCTTC
>many|TRBJ1-2|.|TRBV7-2
CASSKSVWTGYTF
TGTGCCAGCAGCAAATCAGTTTGGACGGGATACACCTTC
>many|TRBJ1-6|.|TRBV5-1
CASGSGGGNSPLHF
TGCGCCAGCGGTTCCGGGGGGGGAAATTCACCCCTCCACTTT
>.|TRBJ2-1|.|TRBV27
CASSFRYQARSYNEQFF
TGTGCCAGCAGTTTCCGATACCAGGCTCGCTCCTACAATGAGCAGTTCTTC
>few|TRBJ1-5|.|TRBV27
CASSYNGRGGQPQHF
TGTGCCAGCAGTTACAACGGCAGGGGAGGTCAGCCCCAGCATTTT
>.|TRBJ1-5|TRBD1|TRBV6-6
CASRMTGTNQPQHF
TGTGCCAGCAGAATGACAGGGACTAATCAGCCCCAGCATTTT
>many|TRBJ2-2|.|TRBV18
CASSPAVTNTGELFF
TGTGCCAGCTCACCAGCAGTTACGAACACCGGGGAGCTGTTTTTT
>.|TRBJ1-5|TRBD1|TRBV6-1
CASIRDRGGYSNQPQHF
TGTGCCAGCATCCGGGACAGGGGTGGGTATAGCAATCAGCCCCAGCATTTT
>few|TRBJ2-6|TRBD1|TRBV19
CASSILPGQGALGANVLTF
TGTGCCAGTAGTATCTTGCCGGGACAGGGGGCGTTAGGGGCCAACGTCCTGACTTTC
>many|TRBJ1-1|.|TRBV3-1
CASSQIRDTEAFF
TGTGCCAGCAGCCAGATAAGGGACACTGAAGCTTTCTTT
>few|TRBJ2-7|TRBD1|TRBV4-1
CASSFMSGTGGFYEQYF
TGCGCCAGCAGCTTCATGTCCGGGACAGGCGGATTTTACGAGCAGTACTTC
>many|TRBJ1-4|.|TRBV2
CASAGGNMLGGEKLFF
TGTGCCAGCGCCGGGGGGAATATGTTAGGTGGTGAAAAACTGTTTTTT
>few|TRBJ2-1|.|TRBV4-2
CASSQDFAEVNEQFF
TGTGCCAGCAGCCAAGATTTCGCAGAGGTCAATGAGCAGTTCTTC
>many|TRBJ1-1|TRBD1|TRBV2
CASRPQGRGTEAFF
TGTGCCAGCAGGCCACAGGGGCGAGGCACTGAAGCTTTCTTT
>many|TRBJ1-3|.|TRBV2
CASRQGSGNTIYF
TGTGCCAGCAGACAGGGCTCTGGAAACACCATATATTTT
>few|TRBJ2-3|.|TRBV4-2
CASSQDGQTTDTQYF
TGTGCCAGCAGCCAAGACGGACAGACCACAGATACGCAGTATTTT
>many|TRBJ2-6|.|TRBV2
CASSPEEGTGANVLTF
TGTGCCAGCAGTCCCGAGGAGGGTACTGGGGCCAACGTCCTGACTTTC
>.|TRBJ2-5|.|TRBV4-3
CASSQSDRRYQETQYF
TGCGCCAGCAGCCAATCCGACCGGCGGTACCAAGAGACCCAGTACTTC
>.|TRBJ1-1|.|TRBV29-1
CSVEGGERTVEAFF
TGCAGCGTTGAAGGCGGAGAACGGACTGTTGAAGCTTTCTTT
>.|TRBJ2-1|.|TRBV7-3
CASSLGVQGTGEQFF
TGTGCCAGCAGCTTAGGGGTGCAGGGGACGGGTGAGCAGTTCTTC
>medium-sized|TRBJ1-6|.|TRBV28
CASSPGDLLDSPLHF
TGTGCCAGCAGCCCTGGGGACTTACTAGATTCACCCCTCCACTTT
>.|TRBJ1-1|TRBD1|TRBV6-5
CASSPNVGTGLTEAFF
TGTGCCAGCAGTCCAAATGTCGGGACAGGGCTCACTGAAGCTTTCTTT
>few|TRBJ1-4|.|TRBV10-3
CAISRGLSTNEKLFF
TGTGCCATCAGCCGGGGTCTATCAACTAATGAAAAACTGTTTTTT
>many|TRBJ2-3|.|TRBV5-6
CASSPEWRQDTDTQYF
TGTGCCAGCAGCCCAGAGTGGAGGCAGGACACAGATACGCAGTATTTT
>.|TRBJ1-1|.|TRBV6-2/TRBV6-3
CASSYRSENTEAFF
TGTGCCAGCAGTTATAGATCAGAGAACACTGAAGCTTTCTTT
>many|TRBJ2-2|.|TRBV4-2
CASLSYGGELFF
TGTGCCAGTTTGAGCTATGGCGGGGAGCTGTTTTTT
>few|TRBJ1-2|.|TRBV7-9
CASSLVQYGYTF
TGTGCCAGCAGCTTAGTCCAGTATGGCTACACCTTC
>.|TRBJ2-7|.|TRBV4-3
CASSQDITRASLRSDEQYF
TGCGCCAGCAGCCAAGATATCACCCGGGCCTCTCTAAGGAGCGACGAGCAGTACTTC
>many|TRBJ2-1|.|TRBV7-2
CASSLGRGPYNEQFF
TGTGCCAGCAGCTTAGGGCGGGGGCCCTACAATGAGCAGTTCTTC
>.|TRBJ2-5|TRBD1|TRBV7-8
CASSLKTAQGAQYF
TGTGCCAGCAGCTTAAAGACTGCCCAGGGGGCCCAGTACTTC
>.|TRBJ1-5|.|TRBV20-1
CSARVGGNNQPQHF
TGCAGTGCTAGAGTTGGCGGAAACAATCAGCCCCAGCATTTT
>many|TRBJ2-2|.|TRBV11-2
CASSPGVTGELFF
TGTGCCAGCAGCCCAGGGGTCACCGGGGAGCTGTTTTTT
>many|TRBJ1-4|.|TRBV4-2
CASSQDGFTNEKLFF
TGTGCCAGCAGCCAAGACGGGTTTACTAATGAAAAACTGTTTTTT
>many|TRBJ1-6|.|TRBV4-3
CASSQEFGGSSPLHF
TGCGCCAGCAGCCAAGAGTTTGGGGGAAGCTCACCCCTCCACTTT
>many|TRBJ2-1|.|TRBV7-6
CASSLSGGTYNEQFF
TGTGCCAGCAGCTTATCCGGGGGTACCTACAATGAGCAGTTCTTC
>.|TRBJ1-1|.|TRBV7-9
CASSLNSRDTEAFF
TGTGCCAGCAGCTTAAATAGCAGGGATACTGAAGCTTTCTTT
>few|TRBJ2-3|.|TRBV4-1
CASSQAGAGYADTQYF
TGCGCCAGCAGCCAAGCCGGCGCGGGGTACGCAGATACGCAGTATTTT
>few|TRBJ1-1|TRBD1|TRBV11-3
CASSPRWTGVNTEAFF
TGTGCCAGCAGCCCTCGATGGACAGGGGTAAACACTGAAGCTTTCTTT
>few|TRBJ2-7|TRBD1|TRBV7-9
CASSLDGQGAREQYF
TGTGCCAGCAGCTTAGATGGTCAGGGGGCACGCGAGCAGTACTTC
>.|TRBJ2-7|TRBD1|TRBV7-8
CASSLAIGTVTYEQYF
TGTGCCAGCAGCTTAGCTATCGGGACAGTGACCTACGAGCAGTACTTC